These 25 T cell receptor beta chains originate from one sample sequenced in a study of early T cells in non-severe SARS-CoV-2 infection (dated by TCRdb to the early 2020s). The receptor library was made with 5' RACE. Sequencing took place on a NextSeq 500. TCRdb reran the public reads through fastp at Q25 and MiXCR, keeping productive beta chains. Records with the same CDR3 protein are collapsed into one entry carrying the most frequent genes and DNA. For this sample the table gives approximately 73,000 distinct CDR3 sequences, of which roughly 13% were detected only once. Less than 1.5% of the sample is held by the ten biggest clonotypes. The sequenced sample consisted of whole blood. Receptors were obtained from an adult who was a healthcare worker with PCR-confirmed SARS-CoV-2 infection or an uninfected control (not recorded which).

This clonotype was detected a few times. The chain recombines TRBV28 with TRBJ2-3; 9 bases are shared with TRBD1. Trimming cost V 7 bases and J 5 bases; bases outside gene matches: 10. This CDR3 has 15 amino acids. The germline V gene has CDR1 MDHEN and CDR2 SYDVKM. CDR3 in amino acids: CASTWTGAGGDTQYF. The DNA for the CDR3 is TGTGCCAGCACCTGGACAGGGGCTGGAGGAGATACGCAGTATTTT.

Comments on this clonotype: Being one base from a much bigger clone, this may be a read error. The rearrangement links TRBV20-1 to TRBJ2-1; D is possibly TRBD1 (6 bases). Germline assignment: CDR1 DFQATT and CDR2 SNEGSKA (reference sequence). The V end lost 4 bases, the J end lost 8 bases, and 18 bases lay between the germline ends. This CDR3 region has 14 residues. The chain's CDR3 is CSAKPRTVIYEQFF. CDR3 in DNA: TGCAGTGCTAAACCTCGGACAGTAATCTATGAGCAGTTCTTC.

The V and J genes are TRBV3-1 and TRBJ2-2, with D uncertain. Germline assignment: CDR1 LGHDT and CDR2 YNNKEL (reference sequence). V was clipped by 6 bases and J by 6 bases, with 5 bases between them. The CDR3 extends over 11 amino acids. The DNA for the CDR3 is TGTGCCAGCAGAAAGGCCGGGGAGCTGTTTTTT. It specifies CASRKAGELFF.

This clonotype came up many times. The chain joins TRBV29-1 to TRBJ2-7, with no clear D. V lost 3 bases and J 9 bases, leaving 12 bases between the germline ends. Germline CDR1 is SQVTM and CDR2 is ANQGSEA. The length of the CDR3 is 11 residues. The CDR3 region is CSVDYGAGQYF. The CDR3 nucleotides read TGCAGCGTTGACTACGGAGCCGGGCAGTACTTC.

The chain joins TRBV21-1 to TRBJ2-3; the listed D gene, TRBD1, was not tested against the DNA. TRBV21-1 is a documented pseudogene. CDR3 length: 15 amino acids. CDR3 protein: CASSRWSEGADTQYF. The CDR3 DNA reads TGTGCCAGCAGCCGGTGGTCTGAGGGGGCAGATACGCAGTATTTT.

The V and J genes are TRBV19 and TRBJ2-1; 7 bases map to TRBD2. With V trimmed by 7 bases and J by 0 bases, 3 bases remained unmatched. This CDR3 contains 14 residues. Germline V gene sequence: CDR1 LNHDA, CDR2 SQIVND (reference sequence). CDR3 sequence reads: CASTRTSSYNEQFF. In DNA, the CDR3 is TGTGCCAGTACCCGGACTAGCTCCTACAATGAGCAGTTCTTC.

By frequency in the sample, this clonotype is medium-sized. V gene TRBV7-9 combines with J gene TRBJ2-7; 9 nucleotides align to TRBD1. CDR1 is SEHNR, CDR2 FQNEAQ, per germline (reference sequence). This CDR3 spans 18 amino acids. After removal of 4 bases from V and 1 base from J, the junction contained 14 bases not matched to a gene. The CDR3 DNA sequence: TGTGCCAGCAGCTCCGACGCTCTAGACAGGGGGGGATCCTACGAGCAGTACTTC. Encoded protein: CASSSDALDRGGSYEQYF.

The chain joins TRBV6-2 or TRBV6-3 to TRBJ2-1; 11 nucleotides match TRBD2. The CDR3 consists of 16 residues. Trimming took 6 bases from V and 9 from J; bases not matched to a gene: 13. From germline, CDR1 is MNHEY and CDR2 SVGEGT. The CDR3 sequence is CASRAWGTSGFSEQFF. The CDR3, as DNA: TGTGCCAGCAGGGCCTGGGGGACTAGCGGTTTTAGTGAGCAGTTCTTC.

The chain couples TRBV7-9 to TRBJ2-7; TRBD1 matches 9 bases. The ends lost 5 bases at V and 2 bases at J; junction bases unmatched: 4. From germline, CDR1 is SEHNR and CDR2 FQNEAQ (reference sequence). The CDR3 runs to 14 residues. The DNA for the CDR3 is TGTGCCAGCAGCACTCGGGACAGGGCCTACGAGCAGTACTTC. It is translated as CASSTRDRAYEQYF.

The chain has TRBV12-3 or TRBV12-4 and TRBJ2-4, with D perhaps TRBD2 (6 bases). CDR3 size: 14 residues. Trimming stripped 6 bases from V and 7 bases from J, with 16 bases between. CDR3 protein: CASSRGLSENIQYF. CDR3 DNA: TGTGCCAGCAGCCGGGGACTTTCAGAGAACATTCAGTACTTC.

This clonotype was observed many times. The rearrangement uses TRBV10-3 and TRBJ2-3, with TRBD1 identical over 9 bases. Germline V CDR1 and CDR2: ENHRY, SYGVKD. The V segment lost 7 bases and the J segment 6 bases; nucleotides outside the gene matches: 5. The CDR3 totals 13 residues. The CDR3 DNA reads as TGTGCCATCAATACAGGGGGCGCGGATACGCAGTATTTT. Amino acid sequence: CAINTGGADTQYF.

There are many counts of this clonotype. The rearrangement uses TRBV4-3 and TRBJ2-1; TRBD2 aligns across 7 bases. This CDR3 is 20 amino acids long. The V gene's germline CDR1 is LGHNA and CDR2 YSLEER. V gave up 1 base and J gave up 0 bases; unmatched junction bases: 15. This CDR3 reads CASSQGITGLTDSSYNEQFF. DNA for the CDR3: TGCGCCAGCAGCCAAGGCATAACGGGACTAACTGACAGCTCCTACAATGAGCAGTTCTTC.

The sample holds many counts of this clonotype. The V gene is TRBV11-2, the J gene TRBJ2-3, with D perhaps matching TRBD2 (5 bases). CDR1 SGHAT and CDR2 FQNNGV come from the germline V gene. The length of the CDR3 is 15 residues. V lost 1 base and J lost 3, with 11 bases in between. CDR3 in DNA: TGTGCCAGCAGCTTAGGTGGCGCGGGTACAGATACGCAGTATTTT. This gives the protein CASSLGGAGTDTQYF.

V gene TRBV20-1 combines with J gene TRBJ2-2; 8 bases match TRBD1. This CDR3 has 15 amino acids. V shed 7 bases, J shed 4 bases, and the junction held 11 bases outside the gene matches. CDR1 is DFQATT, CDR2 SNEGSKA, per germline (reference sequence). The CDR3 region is CSVPPPDRATGELFF. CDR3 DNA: TGCAGTGTTCCGCCCCCGGACAGGGCCACCGGGGAGCTGTTTTTT.

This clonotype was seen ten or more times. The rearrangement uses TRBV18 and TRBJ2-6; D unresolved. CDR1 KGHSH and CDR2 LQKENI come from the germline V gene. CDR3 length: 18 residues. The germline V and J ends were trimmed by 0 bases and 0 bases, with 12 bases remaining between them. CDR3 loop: CASSPPSMLVSGANVLTF. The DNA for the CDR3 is TGTGCCAGCTCACCACCGAGTATGCTAGTCTCTGGGGCCAACGTCCTGACTTTC.

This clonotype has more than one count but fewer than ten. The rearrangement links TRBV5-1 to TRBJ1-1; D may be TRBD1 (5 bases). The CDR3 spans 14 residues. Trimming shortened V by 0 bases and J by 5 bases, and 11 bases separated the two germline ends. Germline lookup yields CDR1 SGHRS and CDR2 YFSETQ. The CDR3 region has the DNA TGCGCCAGCAGCTTGGGGGGCCATCCTACTGAAGCTTTCTTT. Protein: CASSLGGHPTEAFF.

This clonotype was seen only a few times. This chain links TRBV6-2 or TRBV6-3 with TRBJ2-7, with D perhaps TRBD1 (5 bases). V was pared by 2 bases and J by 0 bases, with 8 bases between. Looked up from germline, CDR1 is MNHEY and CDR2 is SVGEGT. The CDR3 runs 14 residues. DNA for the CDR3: TGTGCCAGCAGTTACAGACAGAGCTCCTACGAGCAGTACTTC. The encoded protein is CASSYRQSSYEQYF.

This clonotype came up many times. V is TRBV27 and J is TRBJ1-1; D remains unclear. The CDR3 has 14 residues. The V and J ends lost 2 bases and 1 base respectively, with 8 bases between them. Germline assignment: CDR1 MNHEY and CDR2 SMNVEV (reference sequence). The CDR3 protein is CASSLLLSNTEAFF. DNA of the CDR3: TGTGCCAGCAGTTTACTCCTTTCGAACACTGAAGCTTTCTTT.

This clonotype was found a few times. The CDR3 nucleotides read TGTGCCAGCAGTGAAGTTCACGAGTATACGCAGTATTTT. As protein: CASSEVHEYTQYF. The chain uses TRBV2 and TRBJ2-3, with D unclear. The V gene's germline CDR1 is SNHLY and CDR2 FYNNEI. This CDR3 spans 13 amino acids. Trimming took 1 base from V and 7 from J, leaving 9 bases between them. Full variable domain (missing parts from reference TRBV2 and TRBJ2-3): EPEVTQTPSHQVTQMGQEVILRCVPISNHLYFYWYRQILGQKVEFLVSFYNNEISEKSEIFDDQFSVERPDGSNFTLKIRSTKLEDSAMYFCASSEVHEYTQYFGPGTRLTVL.

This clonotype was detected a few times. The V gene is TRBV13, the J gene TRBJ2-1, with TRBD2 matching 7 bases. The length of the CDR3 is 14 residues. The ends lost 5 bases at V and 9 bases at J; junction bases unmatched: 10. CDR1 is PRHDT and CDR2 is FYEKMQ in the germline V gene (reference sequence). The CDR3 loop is CASSPSGGGAEQFF. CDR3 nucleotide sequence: TGTGCCAGCAGCCCATCGGGGGGTGGGGCTGAGCAGTTCTTC.

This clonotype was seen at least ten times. The CDR3 region has the DNA TGTGCCAGCAGTGAATTAGGACAGGGGGACACCGGGGAGCTGTTTTTT. Translation gives CASSELGQGDTGELFF. This chain uses TRBV2 with TRBJ2-2, with 10 bases fitting TRBD1. The germline CDR1 and CDR2 sequences are SNHLY and FYNNEI. CDR3 length equals 16 residues. V gave up 2 bases and J gave up 3 bases; unmatched junction bases: 3.

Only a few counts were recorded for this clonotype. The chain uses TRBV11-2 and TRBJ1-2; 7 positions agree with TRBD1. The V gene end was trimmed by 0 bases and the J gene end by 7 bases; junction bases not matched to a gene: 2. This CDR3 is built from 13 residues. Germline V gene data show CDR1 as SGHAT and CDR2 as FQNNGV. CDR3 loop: CASSLERGLGYTF. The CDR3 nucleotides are TGTGCCAGCAGCTTAGAAAGGGGGCTTGGCTACACCTTC.

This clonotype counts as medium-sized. CDR3 region: CASSPLRTGGANVLTF. CDR3 DNA sequence: TGTGCCAGCAGCCCACTACGGACTGGTGGGGCCAACGTCCTGACTTTC. The V call is TRBV27, the J call TRBJ2-6, with TRBD2 as a possible D gene (5 bases). The CDR3 is made up of 16 amino acids. CDR1 and CDR2 (germline): MNHEY, SMNVEV (reference sequence). Trimming shortened V by 6 bases and J by 3 bases, and 15 bases separated the two germline ends.

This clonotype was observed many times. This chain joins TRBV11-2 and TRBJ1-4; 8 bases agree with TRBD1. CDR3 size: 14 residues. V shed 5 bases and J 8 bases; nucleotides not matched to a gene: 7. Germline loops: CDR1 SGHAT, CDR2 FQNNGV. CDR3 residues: CASSPNRGDEKLFF. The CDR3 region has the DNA TGTGCCAGCAGCCCGAACAGGGGGGACGAAAAACTGTTTTTT.

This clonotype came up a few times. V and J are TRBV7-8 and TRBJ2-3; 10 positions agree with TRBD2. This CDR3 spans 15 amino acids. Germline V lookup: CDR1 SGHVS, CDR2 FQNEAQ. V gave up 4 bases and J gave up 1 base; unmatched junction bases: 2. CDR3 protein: CASSSAGGGTDTQYF. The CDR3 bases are TGTGCCAGCAGCTCAGCGGGGGGGGGCACAGATACGCAGTATTTT.